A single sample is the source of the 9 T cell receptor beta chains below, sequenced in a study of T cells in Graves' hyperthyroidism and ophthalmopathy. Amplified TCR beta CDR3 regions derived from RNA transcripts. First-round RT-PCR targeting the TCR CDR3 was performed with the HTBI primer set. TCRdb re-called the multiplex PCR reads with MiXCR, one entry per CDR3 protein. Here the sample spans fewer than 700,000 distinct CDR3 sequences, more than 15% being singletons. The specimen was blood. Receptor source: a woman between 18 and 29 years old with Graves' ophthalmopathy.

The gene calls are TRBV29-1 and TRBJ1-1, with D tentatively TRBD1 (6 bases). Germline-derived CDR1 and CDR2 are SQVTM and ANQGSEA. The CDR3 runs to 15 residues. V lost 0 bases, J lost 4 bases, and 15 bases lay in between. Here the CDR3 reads CSVEEGGGLATEAFF. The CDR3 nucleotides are TGCAGCGTTGAAGAAGGGGGAGGGCTTGCCACTGAAGCTTTCTTT.

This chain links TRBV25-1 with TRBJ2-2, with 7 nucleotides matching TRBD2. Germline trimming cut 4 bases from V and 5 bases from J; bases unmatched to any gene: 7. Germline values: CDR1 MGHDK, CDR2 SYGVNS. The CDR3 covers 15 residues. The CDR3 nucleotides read TGTGCCAGCAGTGGGGAGGGGTATGAAACCGGGGAGCTGTTTTTT. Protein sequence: CASSGEGYETGELFF.

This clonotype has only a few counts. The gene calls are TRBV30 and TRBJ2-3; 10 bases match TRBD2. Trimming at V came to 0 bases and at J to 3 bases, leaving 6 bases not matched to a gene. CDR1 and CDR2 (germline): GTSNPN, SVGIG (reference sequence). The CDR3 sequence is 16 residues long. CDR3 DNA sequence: TGTGCCTGGAGTGTTGGAAGCGGGGGGGCAACAGATACGCAGTATTTT. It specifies CAWSVGSGGATDTQYF.

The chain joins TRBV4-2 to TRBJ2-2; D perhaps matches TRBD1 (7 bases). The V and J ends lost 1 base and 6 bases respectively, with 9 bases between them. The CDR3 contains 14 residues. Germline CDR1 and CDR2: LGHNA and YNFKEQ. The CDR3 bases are TGTGCCAGCAGCCAAGGGAGGGGGCCCGGGGAGCTGTTTTTT. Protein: CASSQGRGPGELFF.

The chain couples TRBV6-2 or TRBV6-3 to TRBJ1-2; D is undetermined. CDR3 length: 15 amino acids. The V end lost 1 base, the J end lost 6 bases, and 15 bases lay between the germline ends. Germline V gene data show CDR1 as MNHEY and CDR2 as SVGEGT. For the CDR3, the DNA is TGTGCCAGCAGTTACTTAAAACTAATTGACCATGGCTACACCTTC. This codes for CASSYLKLIDHGYTF.

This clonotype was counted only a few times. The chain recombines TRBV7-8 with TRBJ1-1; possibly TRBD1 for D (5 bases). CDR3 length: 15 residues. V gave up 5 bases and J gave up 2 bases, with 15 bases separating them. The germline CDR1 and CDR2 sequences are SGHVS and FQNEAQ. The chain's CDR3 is CASSPGPEINTEAFF. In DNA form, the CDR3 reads TGTGCCAGCAGCCCGGGGCCGGAGATAAACACTGAAGCTTTCTTT.

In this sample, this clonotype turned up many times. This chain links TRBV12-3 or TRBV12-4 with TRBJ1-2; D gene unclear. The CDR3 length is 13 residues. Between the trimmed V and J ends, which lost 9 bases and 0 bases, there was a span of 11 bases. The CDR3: CASRTGPNYGYTF. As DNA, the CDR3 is TGTGCCAGTAGGACCGGACCTAACTATGGCTACACCTTC.

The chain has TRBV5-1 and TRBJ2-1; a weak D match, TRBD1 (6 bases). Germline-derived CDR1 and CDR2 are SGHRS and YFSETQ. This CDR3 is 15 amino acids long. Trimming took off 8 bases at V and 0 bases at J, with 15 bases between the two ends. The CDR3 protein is CASRGTVLSYNEQFF. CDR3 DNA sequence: TGCGCCAGTAGGGGGACCGTCCTCTCCTACAATGAGCAGTTCTTC. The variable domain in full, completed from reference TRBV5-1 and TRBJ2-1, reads KAGVTQTPRYLIKTRGQQVTLSCSPISGHRSVSWYQQTPGQGLQFLFEYFSETQRNKGNFPGRFSGRQFSNSRSEMNVSTLELGDSALYLCASRGTVLSYNEQFFGPGTRLTVL.

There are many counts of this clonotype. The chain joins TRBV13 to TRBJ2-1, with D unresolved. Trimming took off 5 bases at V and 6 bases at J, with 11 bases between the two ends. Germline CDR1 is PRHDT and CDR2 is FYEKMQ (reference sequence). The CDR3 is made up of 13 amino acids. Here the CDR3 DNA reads TGTGCCAGCAGCCCAGGATGGGGCAATGAGCAGTTCTTC. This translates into CASSPGWGNEQFF. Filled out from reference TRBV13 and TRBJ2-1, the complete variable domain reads AAGVIQSPRHLIKEKRETATLKCYPIPRHDTVYWYQQGPGQDPQFLISFYEKMQSDKGSIPDRFSAQQFSDYHSELNMSSLELGDSALYFCASSPGWGNEQFFGPGTRLTVL.